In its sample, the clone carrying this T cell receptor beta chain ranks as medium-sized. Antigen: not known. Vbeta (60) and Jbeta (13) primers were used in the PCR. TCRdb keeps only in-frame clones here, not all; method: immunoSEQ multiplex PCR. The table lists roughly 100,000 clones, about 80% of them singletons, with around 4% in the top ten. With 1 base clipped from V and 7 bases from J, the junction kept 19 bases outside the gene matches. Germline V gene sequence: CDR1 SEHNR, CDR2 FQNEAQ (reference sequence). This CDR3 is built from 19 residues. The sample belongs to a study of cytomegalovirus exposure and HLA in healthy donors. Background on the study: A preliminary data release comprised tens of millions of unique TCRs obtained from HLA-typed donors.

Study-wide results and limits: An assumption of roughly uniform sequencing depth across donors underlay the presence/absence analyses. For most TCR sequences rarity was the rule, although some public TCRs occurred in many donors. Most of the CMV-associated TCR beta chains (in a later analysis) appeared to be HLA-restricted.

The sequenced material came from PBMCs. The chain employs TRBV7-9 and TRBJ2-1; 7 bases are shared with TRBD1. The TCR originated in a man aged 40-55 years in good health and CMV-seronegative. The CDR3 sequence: CASSLVASQGVVWRNEQFF. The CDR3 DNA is TGTGCCAGCAGCTTAGTGGCTAGTCAGGGGGTGGTTTGGAGGAATGAGCAGTTCTTC.